A single sample is the source of the 10 T cell receptor beta chains below, sequenced in a study of blood T cell repertoires in COVID-19. Assay used: immunoSEQ multiplex PCR; TCRdb lists only in-frame clones, some missing. The top ten hold 8% to 9.5% of the sample, which has 270,000 or so clones, about 87% seen once. The sequenced material came from peripheral blood. These receptors originate from a human donor in a cohort sampled during active COVID-19.

This clone has more than one count but fewer than ten. The chain is built from TRBV4-2 and TRBJ2-7; D is unclear. The V and J ends lost 0 bases and 2 bases respectively, with 5 bases between them. The CDR3 spans 13 residues. The V gene's germline CDR1 is LGHNA and CDR2 YNFKEQ. CDR3 in DNA: TGTGCCAGCAGCCAAGAGTCTACCTACGAGCAGTACTTC. Its protein is CASSQESTYEQYF.

V gene TRBV6-2 or TRBV6-3 combines with J gene TRBJ1-5; D is unclear. V dropped 2 bases and J dropped 1 base, with 18 bases sitting between them. The CDR3 has 18 residues. Germline V lookup: CDR1 MNHEY, CDR2 SVGEGT. CDR3 in DNA: TGTGCCAGCAGTTACCTGAGGAGGGCCGGAGCAAGCAATCAGCCCCAGCATTTT. Protein product: CASSYLRRAGASNQPQHF.

This chain joins TRBV27 and TRBJ2-3; 9 bases map to TRBD2. This CDR3 region has 15 residues. V gave up 2 bases and J gave up 8 bases; unmatched junction bases: 8. Germline CDR1 is MNHEY and CDR2 is SMNVEV (reference sequence). This CDR3 reads CASSLAASGAGTQYF. The CDR3 region has the DNA TGTGCCAGCAGTTTAGCGGCTAGCGGGGCTGGTACGCAGTATTTT.

The chain links TRBV10-3 to TRBJ1-5; 10 bases map to TRBD1. Germline assignment: CDR1 ENHRY and CDR2 SYGVKD. The CDR3 is 15 amino acids. V shed 0 bases and J 5 bases; nucleotides not matched to a gene: 1. The CDR3 DNA reads as TGTGCCATCAGTGAGTCTGACAGGGGGCATCAGCCCCAGCATTTT. This codes for CAISESDRGHQPQHF.

V is TRBV7-2 and J is TRBJ1-1; TRBD1 aligns across 8 bases. V lost 4 bases, J lost 1 base, and 5 bases stayed unmatched. Germline assignment: CDR1 SGHTA and CDR2 FQGNSA. The length of the CDR3 is 15 residues. This CDR3 is CASSSYRGANTEAFF. CDR3 nucleotide sequence: TGTGCCAGCAGCTCATACAGGGGGGCGAACACTGAAGCTTTCTTT. Variable domain in full (rest from reference TRBV7-2 and TRBJ1-1): GAGVSQSPSNKVTEKGKDVELRCDPISGHTALYWYRQSLGQGLEFLIYFQGNSAPDKSGLPSDRFSAERTGGSVSTLTIQRTQQEDSAVYLCASSSYRGANTEAFFGQGTRLTVV.

This rearrangement joins TRBV27 to TRBJ1-4; D not certain. V dropped 2 bases and J dropped 9 bases, with 13 bases sitting between them. This CDR3 is 14 amino acids long. The germline gives CDR1 MNHEY, CDR2 SMNVEV (reference sequence). The CDR3 nucleotides are TGTGCCAGCAGTTTAGGGCAGCAAGGTAAAAAACTGTTTTTT. Protein product: CASSLGQQGKKLFF.

This chain connects TRBV24-1 to TRBJ2-1, with 12 bases lining up with TRBD1. The CDR3 is made up of 16 amino acids. Germline values: CDR1 KGHDR, CDR2 SFDVKD. The trim removed 4 bases at V and 8 bases at J, leaving 8 bases unmatched. CDR3: CATSDPGTGGSDEQFF. The CDR3 nucleotides are TGTGCCACCAGTGACCCCGGGACAGGGGGCTCGGATGAGCAGTTCTTC.

The chain recombines TRBV6-4 with TRBJ1-5; 7 bases agree with TRBD1. Germline values: CDR1 MRHNA, CDR2 SNTAGT. The CDR3 runs to 20 residues. The V gene end was trimmed by 4 bases and the J gene end by 3 bases; junction bases not matched to a gene: 21. CDR3 DNA sequence: TGTGCCAGCAGTGTCGCCGACAGGGTTGAGGTTTGGCGCCCCAATCAGCCCCAGCATTTT. It is translated as CASSVADRVEVWRPNQPQHF.

There are a few counts of this clone. CDR3 amino acids: CASIARGRRSYEQYF. DNA for the CDR3: TGTGCCAGCATCGCAAGGGGGCGGCGATCCTACGAGCAGTACTTC. The rearrangement joins TRBV28 to TRBJ2-7, with TRBD1 identical over 7 bases. The CDR3 has 15 residues. The V gene's germline CDR1 is MDHEN and CDR2 SYDVKM. V lost 7 bases to trimming and J lost 1 base; unmatched junction nucleotides: 10. Combining the CDR3 with reference TRBV28 and TRBJ2-7 gives the whole variable domain DVKVTQSSRYLVKRTGEKVFLECVQDMDHENMFWYRQDPGLGLRLIYFSYDVKMKEKGDIPEGYSVSREKKERFSLILESASTNQTSMYLCASIARGRRSYEQYFGPGTRLTVT.

The CDR3 is CARGRASRSPGNTIYF. The CDR3 DNA reads TGTGCCAGGGGGAGGGCAAGTCGGTCCCCTGGAAACACCATATATTTT. The rearrangement uses TRBV5-8 and TRBJ1-3; D gene uncertain. The germline V gene encodes CDR1 SGHTS and CDR2 YDEGEE. Deletions cut 8 bases from V and 2 bases from J, with 20 bases between. The CDR3 has 16 residues.